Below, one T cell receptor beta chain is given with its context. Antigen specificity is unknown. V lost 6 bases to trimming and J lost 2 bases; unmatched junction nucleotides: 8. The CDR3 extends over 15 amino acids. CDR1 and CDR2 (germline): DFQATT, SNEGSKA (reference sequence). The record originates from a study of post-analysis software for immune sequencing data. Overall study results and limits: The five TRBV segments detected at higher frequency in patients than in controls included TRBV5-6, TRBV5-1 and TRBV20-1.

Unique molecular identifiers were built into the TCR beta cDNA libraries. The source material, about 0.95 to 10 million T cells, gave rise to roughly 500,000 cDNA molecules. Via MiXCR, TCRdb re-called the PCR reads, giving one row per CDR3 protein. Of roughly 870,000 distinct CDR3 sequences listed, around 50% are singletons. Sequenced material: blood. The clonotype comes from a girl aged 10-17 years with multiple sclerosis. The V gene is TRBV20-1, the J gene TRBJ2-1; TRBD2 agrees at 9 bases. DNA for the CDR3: TGCAGTGCAACCGGGACTAGCAGGACCTACAATGAGCAGTTCTTC. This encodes CSATGTSRTYNEQFF.